These T cell receptor beta chains were read from a single sample in a study of blood T cells in healthy people across ages. TCRdb itself ran the 5' RACE reads through MiXCR, one entry per CDR3 protein. The profile shows almost 800,000 distinct CDR3 sequences, over 45% of them singletons. The sequencing input was blood. All receptors come from a man between 25 and 39 years old in good health. CDR3s leave out the opening cysteine and the closing phenylalanine or tryptophan. Clone sizes are given selectively: once, few, many, or a class where the clone is expanded.

clone_size	v_call	j_call	cdr3_aa
-	TRBV20-1	-	SAPYDREETQY
many	TRBV7-2	TRBJ2-7	ASSSLMDEQY
-	TRBV7-3	TRBJ2-6	ASSLTSPGANVLT
-	TRBV19	TRBJ1-5	ASSIGVARGNQPQH
-	TRBV4-2	TRBJ2-3	ASSEGSLWDTQY
-	TRBV7-2	TRBJ2-6	ASSHTHRGVTGANVLT
-	TRBV20-1	TRBJ2-7	SARLPGTSGSYEQY
once	TRBV20-1	TRBJ2-7	SASVRNRGPNSYERY
few	TRBV7-8	TRBJ2-7	ASSLDSSGSYEQY
-	TRBV28	TRBJ2-7	ASKEGLADHEQY
-	TRBV20-1	-	SASGEPGVEQY
once	TRBV9	TRBJ2-3	ASSGHTRSDTQY
-	TRBV6-7	TRBJ2-3	ASSYCLAKRTDTQY
few	TRBV27	TRBJ2-1	ASSDWDSEYNEQF
-	TRBV30	TRBJ2-7	AWRRLAGVEQY
few	TRBV28	TRBJ2-4	ASTRQGGIQY
few	TRBV12-3/TRBV12-4	TRBJ2-3	ASSFASEGLHTDTQY
-	TRBV29-1	TRBJ2-1	SAEASSYNEQF
-	TRBV6-4	TRBJ1-5	ASSYLNSNQPQH
-	TRBV7-2	TRBJ2-2	ASSLGRDAGELF
-	TRBV11-2	TRBJ2-1	ASTVLRGAYNEQF
few	TRBV7-9	TRBJ2-1	ASSLRPEIVLVEQF
-	TRBV12-3/TRBV12-4	TRBJ2-1	ASSYGGRAGEQF
-	TRBV7-2	TRBJ1-6	ASSFRLGSNSPLH
-	TRBV7-6	TRBJ2-3	VSSPGYTDTQY
once	TRBV21-1	-	ASRKPDEQY
few	TRBV5-6	-	ASSLGAREQY
-	TRBV27	TRBJ2-2	ASSLWAGRTGELF
-	TRBV7-2	TRBJ2-5	ASRPVLGGGLGTQY
once	TRBV6-6	TRBJ1-2	AHGDDRGLGGYT
few	TRBV25-1	-	ASSQLVGEQY
few	TRBV20-1	TRBJ2-5	SAPWGTGGETQY
-	TRBV6-5	TRBJ2-3	ASKGLGADTQY
once	TRBV10-3	TRBJ2-5	AISEFTGGVQETQY
-	TRBV2	TRBJ2-3	ASSQGATQY
-	TRBV30	TRBJ1-2	AWYVGRDTANYGYT
few	TRBV12-3/TRBV12-4	TRBJ2-3	ASRPPGGPDTQY